Below are 16 T cell receptor beta chains sequenced from a single sample in a study of T cell responses to AZD1222 COVID-19 vaccine. Measured with immunoSEQ multiplex PCR; TCRdb has only the in-frame clones, and not every one. The sample lists some 120,000 clones; around 83% were seen once. This specimen consisted of peripheral blood, obtained 28 days after the second AZD1222 dose. These receptors were collected from an adult who received the AZD1222 COVID-19 vaccine.

The V gene is TRBV12-3 or TRBV12-4, the J gene TRBJ2-1; D is unclear. With 3 bases removed from V and 1 base from J, the gap between germline ends came to 4 bases. This CDR3 comprises 13 residues. CDR3: CASSFRSYNEQFF. In DNA form, the CDR3 reads TGTGCCAGCAGTTTCCGGTCCTACAATGAGCAGTTCTTC.

This clone has just one count. The chain carries TRBV18 and TRBJ1-2; tentatively, D is TRBD1 (5 bases). CDR1 and CDR2 (germline): KGHSH, LQKENI. Between the trimmed V and J ends, which lost 3 bases and 8 bases, there was a span of 16 bases. The CDR3 is 14 residues long. The CDR3 bases are TGTGCCAGCTCACCGACCGGGACGGCTCAGGGCTACACCTTC. As protein: CASSPTGTAQGYTF.

For the CDR3, the DNA is TGTGCCAGCAGCCCCCCCGGGGCCTGGGGGACCGGGGAGCTGTTTTTT. Residues: CASSPPGAWGTGELFF. The V and J genes are TRBV3-1 (or the pseudogene TRBV3-2) and TRBJ2-2; D might be TRBD1 or TRBD2, each matching 5 bases. This CDR3 is 16 amino acids long. CDR1 is LGHDT and CDR2 is YNNKEL in the germline V gene (reference sequence). The V end lost 4 bases, the J end lost 5 bases, and 17 bases lay between the germline ends.

The chain links TRBV23-1 to TRBJ2-7, with D possibly called TRBD1 or TRBD2 (6 bases each). TRBV23-1 qualifies as an ORF whose function is uncertain. The CDR3 is 14 residues long. The germline V and J ends were trimmed by 2 bases and 4 bases, with 12 bases remaining between them. This CDR3 reads CASSQPGAEYEQYF. In nucleotides, the CDR3 is TGCGCCAGCAGTCAACCGGGGGCCGAATACGAGCAGTACTTC.

The table lists this clone with a count of one. J is TRBJ1-5 and V is TRBV7-9; tentatively, D is TRBD1 (5 bases). Trimming removed 5 bases at V and 5 bases at J, with 10 bases between. CDR3 length: 13 amino acids. The germline CDR1 and CDR2 sequences are SEHNR and FQNEAQ (reference sequence). The CDR3 loop reads CASSTTGDQPQHF. In DNA form, the CDR3 reads TGTGCCAGCAGCACCACAGGAGATCAGCCCCAGCATTTT.

The rearrangement joins TRBV29-1 to TRBJ1-2; 7 bases align to TRBD1. J was trimmed by 9 bases and V by 6 bases; bases with no gene match: 7. Germline CDR1 reads SQVTM; CDR2 reads ANQGSEA. The length of the CDR3 is 11 residues. This CDR3 reads CSVDRKGSYTF. In DNA, the CDR3 is TGCAGCGTGGACAGGAAAGGGAGCTACACCTTC.

In this sample, this clone turned up a few times. V and J are TRBV28 and TRBJ1-2; D possibly corresponds to TRBD1 (5 bases). Germline CDR1 reads MDHEN; CDR2 reads SYDVKM. V was cut by 0 bases and J by 0 bases, with 8 bases left in between. The CDR3 covers 15 residues. The CDR3: CASSLWGETNYGYTF. CDR3 bases: TGTGCCAGCAGTTTATGGGGGGAAACTAACTATGGCTACACCTTC.

This clone was detected a few times. V and J are TRBV4-1 and TRBJ2-1; weak D call: TRBD2 (6 bases). CDR3 length: 16 residues. The germline V gene has CDR1 MGHRA and CDR2 YSYEKL. Trimming removed 3 bases at V and 2 bases at J, with 14 bases between. The CDR3 coding sequence is TGCGCCAGCAGCCAGGACCCGGGGGACGCCTACAATGAGCAGTTCTTC. Amino acid sequence: CASSQDPGDAYNEQFF.

This clone appeared once. This chain links TRBV7-8 with TRBJ1-5; TRBD1 is a possible D gene (6 bases). The germline gives CDR1 SGHVS, CDR2 FQNEAQ. The CDR3 has 15 amino acids. Deletions cut 5 bases from V and 2 bases from J, with 13 bases between. The CDR3 coding sequence is TGTGCCAGCAGCCCCCGGAGGGGGGGCAATCAGCCCCAGCATTTT. Translating it yields CASSPRRGGNQPQHF. Full variable domain (rest looked up from reference TRBV7-8 and TRBJ1-5): GAGVSQSPRYKVAKRGQDVALRCDPISGHVSLFWYQQALGQGPEFLTYFQNEAQLDKSGLPSDRFFAERPEGSVSTLKIQRTQQEDSAVYLCASSPRRGGNQPQHFGDGTRLSIL.

This chain joins TRBV2 and TRBJ1-4; D perhaps matches TRBD1 (6 bases). Trimming pared 3 bases from V and 1 base from J, leaving 6 bases between. The CDR3 sequence is 14 residues long. From germline, CDR1 is SNHLY and CDR2 FYNNEI. The CDR3 here is CASSEDRTNEKLFF. CDR3 nucleotide sequence: TGTGCCAGCAGTGAGGACAGAACTAATGAAAAACTGTTTTTT.

The chain couples TRBV29-1 to TRBJ1-4; unclear D gene. With 7 bases removed from V and 3 bases from J, the gap between germline ends came to 12 bases. CDR1 and CDR2 from the germline V gene are SQVTM and ANQGSEA. The CDR3 consists of 13 residues. The CDR3: CSGSGASNEKLFF. Here the CDR3 DNA reads TGCAGCGGTTCCGGTGCCTCTAATGAAAAACTGTTTTTT.

The gene calls are TRBV28 and TRBJ1-3; a possible D gene is TRBD1 (5 bases). V was shortened by 7 bases and J by 0 bases, with 16 bases between the two germline ends. Per germline, CDR1 MDHEN and CDR2 SYDVKM. There are 16 residues in the CDR3. DNA for the CDR3: TGTGCCAGCACCCCGGGGACGGAATACTCTGGAAACACCATATATTTT. Residues: CASTPGTEYSGNTIYF. The full variable domain, rest sourced from reference TRBV28 and TRBJ1-3, is DVKVTQSSRYLVKRTGEKVFLECVQDMDHENMFWYRQDPGLGLRLIYFSYDVKMKEKGDIPEGYSVSREKKERFSLILESASTNQTSMYLCASTPGTEYSGNTIYFGEGSWLTVV.

In this sample, this clone turned up a few times. The V call is TRBV4-1, the J call TRBJ1-2; D is undetermined. The CDR3 length is 13 residues. V was trimmed by 1 base and J by 5 bases, leaving 8 bases between them. Germline V gives CDR1 MGHRA, CDR2 YSYEKL. The CDR3 loop reads CASSQGTDYGYTF. The CDR3 nucleotides are TGCGCCAGCAGCCAAGGGACGGATTATGGCTACACCTTC.

The chain links TRBV5-1 to TRBJ1-2; the D is unclear. CDR1 is SGHRS and CDR2 is YFSETQ in the germline V gene. CDR3 length equals 12 residues. V lost 7 bases and J 2 bases, leaving 9 bases between the germline ends. CDR3 residues: CASRPENYGYTF. CDR3 bases: TGCGCCAGCCGTCCGGAAAACTATGGCTACACCTTC.

The chain couples TRBV6-1 to TRBJ1-6; no definite D call. CDR3 length equals 13 residues. V lost 1 base and J lost 10, with 8 bases in between. Germline CDR1 MNHNS, CDR2 SASEGT. CDR3 sequence reads: CASSEGAGSPLHF. The CDR3 region has the DNA TGTGCCAGCAGTGAAGGGGCCGGGTCACCCCTCCACTTT.

V is TRBV27 and J is TRBJ1-6; 12 bases agree with TRBD1. V was clipped by 4 bases and J by 8 bases; unmatched bases: 3. Germline V gene data show CDR1 as MNHEY and CDR2 as SMNVEV (reference sequence). CDR3 length: 15 residues. As DNA, the CDR3 is TGTGCCAGCAGTTCGGGACAGGGGGCATATTCACCCCTCCACTTT. Its translation: CASSSGQGAYSPLHF.